Described below is a single T cell receptor beta chain sequence and its context. This record comes from a study of T-cell reconstitution after alpha-beta-depleted transplantation in children. Unique molecular identifiers tagged the TCRbeta library. TCRdb recomputed calls from the PCR reads with MiXCR, one row per CDR3 protein. This sample yields about 610,000 distinct CDR3 sequences, of which 10% are seen a single time; around 4% belongs to the top ten. From germline, CDR1 is MNHEY and CDR2 SMNVEV (reference sequence). V was pared by 5 bases and J by 0 bases, with 6 bases of the junction left unmatched. The CDR3 has 15 amino acids.

The sequence was obtained from a human donor who donated a stem cell graft to a child with acute myeloid leukemia. This chain uses TRBV27 with TRBJ2-7; 8 nucleotides line up with TRBD2. The sequencing here drew on PBMCs from the stem cell graft donor, taken from the stem cell graft. CDR3 sequence reads: CASSTVGTSSYEQYF. CDR3 DNA: TGTGCCAGCAGTACCGTGGGGACTAGCTCCTACGAGCAGTACTTC.